Following are 19 T cell receptor beta chains from one sample sequenced in a study of cytomegalovirus exposure and HLA in healthy donors (dated by TCRdb to about 2017). Library construction relied on the immunoSEQ multiplex PCR assay. For the multiplex PCR, a mixture combining 60 forward primers for TCR Vbeta segments and 13 reverse primers for TCR Jbeta segments was used. TCRdb carries this immuneACCESS record with in-frame sequences only. Its versions omit some clonotypes, under half of them owing to an unresolved V gene in the studies checked, with the rest unexplained. The table held for this sample gives roughly 80,000 clones. Roughly 13% of the sample goes to the ten largest clones. Sequencing was carried out using PBMCs. Receptors originate from a middle-aged man in good health and CMV-seropositive.

The chain carries TRBV7-6 and TRBJ2-5; TRBD1 agrees at 10 bases. The ends lost 4 bases at V and 4 bases at J; junction bases unmatched: 12. CDR1 SGHVS and CDR2 FNYEAQ come from the germline V gene. This CDR3 spans 17 amino acids. The CDR3 is CASSSYGGQGMGETQYF. CDR3 bases: TGTGCCAGCAGCTCTTATGGGGGACAGGGGATGGGAGAGACCCAGTACTTC. The variable domain in full, with the rest retrieved from reference TRBV7-6 and TRBJ2-5, is GAGVSQSPRYKVTKRGQDVALRCDPISGHVSLYWYRQALGQGPEFLTYFNYEAQQDKSGLPNDRFSAERPEGSISTLTIQRTEQRDSAMYRCASSSYGGQGMGETQYFGPGTRLLVL.

The rearrangement joins TRBV18 to TRBJ2-1; D is perhaps TRBD2 (5 bases). The CDR3 is 14 amino acids. Trimming pared 1 base from V and 12 bases from J, leaving 16 bases between. The germline gives CDR1 KGHSH, CDR2 LQKENI. DNA of the CDR3: TGTGCCAGCTCACCACGCGGTGGCGGGTATTGGCAGTTCTTC. Translated, it gives CASSPRGGGYWQFF.

The J gene is TRBJ2-7, the V gene TRBV7-9, with D possibly being TRBD1 (5 bases). The germline V gene encodes CDR1 SEHNR and CDR2 FQNEAQ (reference sequence). The length of the CDR3 is 13 residues. Between the trimmed V and J ends, which lost 5 bases and 5 bases, there was a span of 13 bases. In nucleotides, the CDR3 is TGTGCCAGCAGCGGACGTCAGGGTGACGAGCAGTACGTC. Its translation is CASSGRQGDEQYV.

J is TRBJ1-2 and V is TRBV5-8; 7 nucleotides agree with TRBD1. The CDR3 extends over 14 amino acids. The J segment lost 2 bases and the V segment lost 3 bases, leaving 4 bases of the junction unmatched. Germline V gene lookup returns CDR1 SGHTS and CDR2 YDEGEE. CDR3 DNA sequence: TGTGCCAGCAGCTACCGGGACAGAAACTATGGCTACACCTTC. Amino acids: CASSYRDRNYGYTF.

V and J are TRBV19 and TRBJ2-2; tentatively, D is TRBD2 (5 bases). Germline CDR1 reads LNHDA; CDR2 reads SQIVND (reference sequence). CDR3 length: 12 amino acids. V lost 10 bases to trimming and J lost 5 bases, with 11 bases between them. The CDR3 loop reads CATDPGTGELFF. In DNA form, the CDR3 reads TGTGCCACCGACCCGGGGACCGGGGAGCTGTTTTTT. Full variable domain (remainder filled in from reference TRBV19 and TRBJ2-2): DGGITQSPKYLFRKEGQNVTLSCEQNLNHDAMYWYRQDPGQGLRLIYYSQIVNDFQKGDIAEGYSVSREKKESFPLTVTSAQKNPTAFYLCATDPGTGELFFGEGSRLTVL.

The chain joins TRBV4-2 to TRBJ2-7; 11 bases align to TRBD2. Germline-derived CDR1 and CDR2 are LGHNA and YNFKEQ. There are 14 residues in the CDR3. The trim removed 4 bases at V and 3 bases at J, leaving 2 bases unmatched. CDR3 loop: CASSPTSGDYEQYF. The CDR3 DNA is TGTGCCAGCAGCCCGACTAGCGGGGACTACGAGCAGTACTTC.

The J gene is TRBJ2-1, the V gene TRBV7-8; 8 positions match TRBD1. There are 14 residues in the CDR3. Germline V lookup: CDR1 SGHVS, CDR2 FQNEAQ. V lost 3 bases to trimming and J lost 5 bases; unmatched junction nucleotides: 3. The CDR3 DNA follows: TGTGCCAGCAGCTTGAGGGACAGGCACAATGAGCAGTTCTTC. It yields the protein CASSLRDRHNEQFF.

The V call is TRBV12-5, the J call TRBJ2-5; TRBD1 matches at 7 bases. J lost 2 bases, V lost 4 bases, and 4 bases had no gene match. The length of the CDR3 is 14 residues. Germline CDR1 reads LGHNT; CDR2 reads FRNRAP. The CDR3 DNA reads as TGTGCTAGTGGTTCGGGACAGCCTCAAGAGACCCAGTACTTC. This codes for CASGSGQPQETQYF.

The chain carries TRBV5-4 and TRBJ1-3, with no clear D. Deletions cut 6 bases from V and 3 bases from J, with 7 bases between. Germline assignment: CDR1 SGHNT and CDR2 YYREEE (reference sequence). This CDR3 region has 12 residues. The CDR3 spells CASMSDGNTIYF. Written as DNA, the CDR3 is TGTGCCAGCATGAGTGATGGAAACACCATATATTTT.

V gene TRBV11-3 combines with J gene TRBJ2-2, with D tentatively TRBD1 (9 bases). Deletions cut 5 bases from V and 7 bases from J, with 23 bases between. The CDR3 has 17 amino acids. Looked up from germline, CDR1 is SGHNT and CDR2 is YENEEA. The CDR3 protein is CASSPDRGLRGVGELFF. The CDR3 DNA reads TGTGCCAGCAGCCCGGACAGGGGACTGCGGGGGGTCGGGGAGCTGTTTTTT.

The chain links TRBV27 to TRBJ1-6; possible D gene TRBD1, 5 bases. CDR1 is MNHEY, CDR2 SMNVEV, per germline (reference sequence). The CDR3 consists of 15 residues. Trimming removed 7 bases at V and 8 bases at J, with 18 bases between. The CDR3 DNA is TGTGCCAGCACCTTTTCAGCAGGGAGGGATTCACCCCTCCACTTT. It translates to CASTFSAGRDSPLHF.

The chain joins TRBV11-3 to TRBJ2-7, with D possibly being TRBD2 (6 bases). V was pared by 5 bases and J by 3 bases, with 14 bases between. From germline, CDR1 is SGHNT and CDR2 YENEEA. The CDR3 is made up of 14 amino acids. The CDR3 spells CASSAGQGDYEQYF. In DNA form, the CDR3 reads TGTGCCAGCAGCGCGGGGCAGGGCGACTACGAGCAGTACTTC.

The chain has TRBV7-8 and TRBJ1-5, with 9 bases identical to TRBD1. The germline CDR1 and CDR2 sequences are SGHVS and FQNEAQ. V lost 1 base, J lost 5 bases, and 12 bases stayed unmatched. There are 18 residues in the CDR3. CDR3 sequence: CASSLGTGVGLEDQPQHF. The CDR3 DNA follows: TGTGCCAGCAGCTTAGGGACAGGGGTAGGTTTAGAGGATCAGCCCCAGCATTTT.

V is TRBV5-6 and J is TRBJ2-1, with D tentatively TRBD2 (6 bases). The V gene's germline CDR1 is SGHDT and CDR2 YYEEEE. The V end lost 0 bases, the J end lost 8 bases, and 9 bases lay between the germline ends. The CDR3 totals 13 residues. For the CDR3, the DNA is TGTGCCAGCAGCTTGGGGGGCGGGGATGAGCAGTTCTTC. Its protein is CASSLGGGDEQFF.

This chain's CDR3 is CASSQEWLESIQYF. The CDR3 DNA reads as TGCGCCAGCAGCCAAGAGTGGCTAGAGAGCATTCAGTACTTC. This sequence joins TRBV4-1 and TRBJ2-4; D remains ambiguous. This CDR3 spans 14 amino acids. The V gene's germline CDR1 is MGHRA and CDR2 YSYEKL. Trimming removed 0 bases from V and 9 bases from J, with 12 bases in between.

CDR3 loop: CASSLYSGTTTSYEQYF. The CDR3 DNA reads as TGCGCCAGCAGCCTGTACTCCGGGACTACCACGTCATACGAGCAGTACTTC. The chain joins TRBV4-1 to TRBJ2-7, with TRBD2 identical over 7 bases. J gave up 4 bases and V 4 bases, and 16 bases lay outside the gene matches. Germline V gives CDR1 MGHRA, CDR2 YSYEKL. The CDR3 runs to 17 residues.

The chain joins TRBV6-5 to TRBJ2-5; 7 bases fit TRBD2. Trimming cost V 5 bases and J 5 bases; bases outside gene matches: 5. The CDR3 length is 13 residues. Germline CDR1 is MNHEY and CDR2 is SVGAGI. The CDR3 sequence: CASSPGLVETQYF. In nucleotides, the CDR3 is TGTGCCAGCAGTCCCGGACTAGTCGAGACCCAGTACTTC.

The V gene is TRBV29-1, the J gene TRBJ2-1; 8 positions match TRBD2. Trimming at V came to 7 bases and at J to 2 bases, leaving 7 bases not matched to a gene. Per germline, CDR1 SQVTM and CDR2 ANQGSEA. CDR3 size: 14 residues. CDR3 nucleotide sequence: TGCAGCGCTCCTAGAGCGGGAGCCTACAATGAGCAGTTCTTC. Protein sequence: CSAPRAGAYNEQFF.

The CDR3 DNA reads TGTGCCAGCAGTGGCGGACAGGGGGTTCTCAACTATGGCTACACCTTC. This translates into CASSGGQGVLNYGYTF. This sequence joins TRBV27 and TRBJ1-2; 10 positions match TRBD1. The CDR3 is 16 amino acids. The ends lost 5 bases at V and 2 bases at J; junction bases unmatched: 8. Germline loops: CDR1 MNHEY, CDR2 SMNVEV (reference sequence).